This TCR beta chain originates from a study of blood T cell repertoires in COVID-19 (dated by TCRdb to 2020 to 2022). Study-level background: Samples from collaborators originated in the United States, Italy and Spain and spanned both the acute and convalescent phases of COVID-19. A de-identified subject ID, COVID-19 status, age in years and sex were almost always included in the sample metadata. The material from the prospective study consisted of cDNA or gDNA derived from T cells, B-cell-depleted T cells, or PBMCs. Samples came from the ongoing ImmuneRACE study (first 160 participants) plus 1,254 subjects from 6 global collaborators. Where available, HLA class I and class II types were taken from metadata supplied by the sample provider and were not determined by assay-based typing. The repertoires were released in a freely available public database meant as a resource for research on the immune response to SARS-CoV-2. Subjects who had been exposed to COVID-19, were actively infected with it, or had recovered from it provided the deeply sampled blood TCRbeta repertoires that made up the dataset.

Reading the germline V gene (reference sequence) gives CDR1 GTSNPN and CDR2 SVGIG. The germline ends are 18 bases apart after V is trimmed by 2 bases and J by 10 bases. The CDR3 runs 15 amino acids, cysteine and phenylalanine included. Only the CDR3 part of the read is kept: 45 bases, read in frame from the first base. Broad study findings and their caveats: The quantity of clinical and demographic metadata differed by source and by participant and was supplied without curation.

One collaborating source in Seattle enrolled patients during active infection and followed them longitudinally through the course of disease. Whole blood was collected in K2EDTA tubes by collaborating institutions according to the institutions' own protocols. Collaborator samples were shipped for TCRbeta analysis as frozen whole blood, isolated PBMCs, or DNA extracted from either sample type. TCRbeta CDR3 regions were amplified from genomic DNA using the immunoSEQ Assay, a bias-controlled multiplex PCR. The paper's data handling went like this. Within the assay, amplification of reference gene primers was used to estimate how many nucleated cells each sample contained. To quantify the absolute abundance of each unique TCRbeta CDR3 rearrangement, sequence reads were collapsed and filtered. For each sample, productive Simpson clonality was calculated as the square root of Simpson's diversity index over productive rearrangements. TCRdb took over this immuneACCESS table, retaining in-frame rearrangements with V and J assigned. Such tables are incomplete; in checked studies, under half of the missing clones stem from an unresolved V gene, and the remainder is unexplained. V and J calls and clone size are as listed in that table; D and trimming were resolved from the DNA. The sample table lists about 270,000 clones, 91% of them with a count of one. 2.6% of the sample goes to the ten largest clones.

On this clone itself: Its antigen target is currently unknown. It has no much larger one-base neighbor in the sample; base qualities were not kept.

The chain was built from TRBV30 and TRBJ1-6, with the D gene not clear enough to name. The receptor was isolated from a person between 18 and 30 years old with COVID-19, enrolled during active disease. Sequenced: peripheral blood. Here the CDR3 is given as CAWSPESGLNSPLHF. The DNA reads as follows: TGTGCCTGGAGTCCCGAGTCCGGGTTGAACTCACCCCTCCACTTT.